This T cell receptor (beta chain) comes out of a study of human T cells and chemical hapten exposure. Unique molecular identifiers were affixed to discrete cDNA molecules within the library. TCRdb reprocessed the RACE reads via MiXCR and lists one record per CDR3 protein. The top ten clones hold more than 8% of a sample with approximately 370,000 distinct CDR3 sequences, approximately 5.8% of them seen once. Time point meaning: pre-sensitization, week 0. Treatment defined: therapeutic diphenylcyclopropenone sensitization with weekly scalp DPC. Ahead of applying each patch test, blood was sampled. The V segment lost 2 bases and the J segment 14 bases; nucleotides outside the gene matches: 12. The CDR3 totals 14 residues. The germline V gene encodes CDR1 SEHNR and CDR2 FQNEAQ (reference sequence).

This rearrangement joins TRBV7-9 to TRBJ2-3, with 8 bases lining up with TRBD2. The sequence was obtained from a woman between 18 and 29 years old with alopecia areata. Some clones in this sample may be carry-over from other donors' samples. This specimen consisted of whole blood, obtained in connection with sensitization to the hapten diphenylcyclopropenone (DPC). As DNA, the CDR3 is TGTGCCAGCAGCTTATCGTCCGGGACTAGAGTTACGTATTTT. Encoded protein: CASSLSSGTRVTYF.